This T cell receptor beta chain came from a study of radiotherapy plus CTLA-4 blockade in lung cancer. For the study at large: The study recorded objective responses in around a sixth of patients and disease control in 31%.

This table comes from immunoSEQ multiplex PCR, and its TCRdb copy is limited to in-frame clones, with some not included. The sample holds about 98,000 clones, 75% to 85% seen once. The CDR3 totals 15 residues. V shed 2 bases, J shed 4 bases, and the junction held 4 bases outside the gene matches. CDR1 SGHTA and CDR2 FQGNSA come from the germline V gene. Turning to this clone: Its target is not known.

Study results and limitations: It was early blood T cell clone dynamics, with interferon-beta, that reportedly best predicted response. Among blood TCR repertoires after radiotherapy plus ipilimumab, tumor-derived clones expanded.

The sequence came from a human donor with non-small cell lung cancer who had a partial response to radiotherapy plus ipilimumab. This specimen was peripheral blood, taken from a patient treated with radiotherapy plus ipilimumab. The chain uses TRBV7-2 and TRBJ2-2; 7 nucleotides match TRBD1. The CDR3 nucleotides are TGTGCCAGCAGCTTATACAGGGGCCCCACCGGGGAGCTGTTTTTT. As protein: CASSLYRGPTGELFF.